Included here is one T cell receptor (beta chain) sequence, with context. Antigen unknown. The entry originates in a study of blood T cells in healthy people across ages. Overall study findings and caveats: Strong correlation was found linking TCR beta diversity to naive T cell percentage.

Sample-barcoded 5' priming and a J-beta primer mix drove a second PCR of 7 to 11 cycles. TCRdb recomputed calls from the 5' RACE reads with MiXCR, one row per CDR3 protein. This table holds fewer than 700,000 distinct CDR3 sequences, 40% to 50% found once. This CDR3 spans 12 amino acids. The germline V gene encodes CDR1 DFQATT and CDR2 SNEGSKA (reference sequence). Sequencing used blood. This TCR derives from a man aged 80 or over in good health. The chain couples TRBV20-1 to TRBJ2-4, with D perhaps matching TRBD2 (5 bases). The last part of the DNA fits TRBJ2-7 better; the J call may be wrong. CDR3 amino acids: CSAQAASYEQYF. The DNA for the CDR3 is TGCAGTGCGCAAGCGGCCTCCTACGAGCAGTACTTC.